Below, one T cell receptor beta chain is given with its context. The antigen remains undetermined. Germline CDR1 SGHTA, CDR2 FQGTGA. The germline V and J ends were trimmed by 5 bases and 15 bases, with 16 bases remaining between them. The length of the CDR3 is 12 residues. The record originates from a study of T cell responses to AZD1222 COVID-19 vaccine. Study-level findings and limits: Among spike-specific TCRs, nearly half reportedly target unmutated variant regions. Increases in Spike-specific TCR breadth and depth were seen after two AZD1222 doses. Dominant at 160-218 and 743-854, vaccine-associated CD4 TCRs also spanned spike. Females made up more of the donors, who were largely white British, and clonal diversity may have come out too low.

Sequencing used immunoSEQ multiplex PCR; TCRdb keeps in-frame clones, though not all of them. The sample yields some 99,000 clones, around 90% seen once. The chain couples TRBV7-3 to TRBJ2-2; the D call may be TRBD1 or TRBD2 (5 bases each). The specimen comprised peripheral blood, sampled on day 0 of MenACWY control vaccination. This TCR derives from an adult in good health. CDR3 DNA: TGTGCCAGCAGCCCTAGAGACGGGACGTTGTTTTTT. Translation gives CASSPRDGTLFF.